The rows below give T cell receptor beta chains drawn from one sample of a study of blood T cells in healthy people across ages. In TCRdb, the 5' RACE reads were re-called with MiXCR into one record per CDR3 protein. This repertoire shows about 1.6 million distinct CDR3 sequences, roughly 32% found once; its top ten account for roughly 10%. The sequenced material came from blood. These receptors originate from a woman aged 25 to 45 in good health. Each CDR3 is given with its conserved first and last residue. D genes are given only for firm matches. For some rows the clone size is stated as once, few or many, or as a class when expanded; others skip it.

cdr3_nt	cdr3_aa	d_call	v_call	j_call	clone_size	cdr3_length
TGTGCCAGCAGTTATGGGGACGGCTATGGCTACACCTTC	CASSYGDGYGYTF	.	TRBV27	TRBJ1-2	few	13
TGTGCCAGCAGTTTACTGACTAGCGGGGGGATCACCGGGGAGCTGTTTTTT	CASSLLTSGGITGELFF	TRBD2	TRBV28	TRBJ2-2	few	17
TGTGCCAGCAGCTTAATAAGGGCCCACCTCTACGAGCAGTACTTC	CASSLIRAHLYEQYF	.	TRBV7-2	TRBJ2-7	few	15
TGTGCCAGCAGTTCGGGACAGGTTGGCACCGGGGAGCTGTTTTTT	CASSSGQVGTGELFF	TRBD1	TRBV7-9	TRBJ2-2	.	15
TGTGCCAGCAGTGAACGCAGAGTCCCGGGATACGAGCAGTACTTC	CASSERRVPGYEQYF	.	TRBV6-1	TRBJ2-7	few	15
TGTGCCAGCAGTCTCGGAGATCTTTATGGCTACACCTTC	CASSLGDLYGYTF	.	TRBV6-1	TRBJ1-2	.	13
TGCGCCAGCAGCTTGAATTCCCCCCTAGCGGGAGTTCTCTACAATGAGCAGTTCTTC	CASSLNSPLAGVLYNEQFF	TRBD2	TRBV5-1	TRBJ2-1	few	19
TGTGCCAGCAGCCCAGGACCTGGGACCTACGAGCAGTACTTC	CASSPGPGTYEQYF	.	TRBV7-2	TRBJ2-7	many	14
TGTGCCAGCAGTTTACCAGCGTACCATTCACCCCTCCACTTT	CASSLPAYHSPLHF	.	TRBV28	TRBJ1-6	few	14
TGTGCCAGCAGCTTAGGGGGGGCCGAGGGGGAGCAGTTCTTC	CASSLGGAEGEQFF	.	TRBV7-9	TRBJ2-1	.	14
TGCAGTGAGAGAGGGGTTCGGGAGGGAAACATTCAGTACTTC	CSERGVREGNIQYF	TRBD2	TRBV20-1	TRBJ2-4	few	14
TGCGCCAGCAAGTGGGATTCCGGTGATACGCAGTATTTT	CASKWDSGDTQYF	.	TRBV5-1	TRBJ2-3	.	13
TGCAGTGCTGGAGATCGGCCAGACAATGAGCAGTTCTTC	CSAGDRPDNEQFF	.	TRBV20-1	TRBJ2-1	few	13
TGTGCCACCAGTGAGCCAGGCTACAACGAGCAGTACTTC	CATSEPGYNEQYF	.	TRBV24-1	TRBJ2-7	.	13
TGTGCCAGCTCAACACCGGGACTAGCGGGAGCCGAGCAGTACTTC	CASSTPGLAGAEQYF	TRBD2	TRBV18	TRBJ2-7	.	15
TGTGCCACCGTTGCTAGCGGGAGGGGTGGTGAGCAGTTCTTC	CATVASGRGGEQFF	TRBD2	TRBV24-1	TRBJ2-1	.	14
TGCAGCGTTGAAGCGGGAGGGCCAAATGAGCAGTTCTTC	CSVEAGGPNEQFF	TRBD2	TRBV29-1	TRBJ2-1	many	13
TGCAGCGTTAACAACCGGGACAGCGGATTAGACACCGGGGAGCTGTTTTTT	CSVNNRDSGLDTGELFF	TRBD1	TRBV29-1	TRBJ2-2	few	17
TGTGCCAGCAGGACCGGGACTAGCGTTAAGGAGACCCAGTACTTC	CASRTGTSVKETQYF	TRBD2	TRBV12-3/TRBV12-4	TRBJ2-5	.	15
TGTGCCAGCAGTTTAGGGGAAAGGGGTGAGCAGTTCTTC	CASSLGERGEQFF	.	TRBV28	TRBJ2-1	few	13
TGTGCCAGCGCGGTTTCTGGAAACACCATATATTTT	CASAVSGNTIYF	.	TRBV28	TRBJ1-3	few	12
TGTGCTAGCAGCTTAAGGGTGTTGGCTAGCGGGGATTTATACAATGAGCAGTTCTTC	CASSLRVLASGDLYNEQFF	TRBD2	TRBV7-3	TRBJ2-1	few	19
TGCGCCAGCAGTCAACCAGCGGGAGCCTACGAGCAGTACTTC	CASSQPAGAYEQYF	TRBD2	TRBV10-2	TRBJ2-7	.	14
TGCAGTGCTGGTGGCCCTAGCGGGAGGCCCCTACTATCCTACGAGCAGTACTTC	CSAGGPSGRPLLSYEQYF	TRBD2	TRBV20-1	TRBJ2-7	.	18
TGTGCCAGCAGCTCATACTACAATGAGCAGTTCTTC	CASSSYYNEQFF	.	TRBV7-9	TRBJ2-1	many	12
TGTGCCAGCAGTGAATCCTGGGGGACAGATACGCAGTATTTT	CASSESWGTDTQYF	.	TRBV25-1	TRBJ2-3	.	14
TGTGCCAGCAGTCCCCGCCCCGTATCGGGACTAGCGGGAGGGAGGAATACGCAGTATTTT	CASSPRPVSGLAGGRNTQYF	TRBD2	TRBV28	TRBJ2-3	.	20
TGTGCCATCAGTGAATACCAAGAGACCCAGTACTTC	CAISEYQETQYF	.	TRBV10-3	TRBJ2-5	few	12
TGTGCCAGCAGTCCTGGGACTAGCGGGGGGCTTTTTTCCTACGGGCAGTACTTC	CASSPGTSGGLFSYGQYF	TRBD2	TRBV6-1	TRBJ2-5	.	18
TGTGCCAGCTCTCGCGGACTAGCGGGAGGGCCCGATGAGCAGTTCTTC	CASSRGLAGGPDEQFF	TRBD2	TRBV18	TRBJ2-1	.	16
TGTGCCAGCAGTTATCCTAGCGATAGCAATCAGCCCCAGCATTTT	CASSYPSDSNQPQHF	.	TRBV6-6	TRBJ1-5	.	15
TGCAGCGTTGAGGGGACAGGGTCGACCTACGAGCAGTACTTC	CSVEGTGSTYEQYF	TRBD1	TRBV29-1	TRBJ2-7	.	14
TGCGCCAGCAGCCAACTGGACTGGGAAGTGGATTCACCCCTCCACTTT	CASSQLDWEVDSPLHF	.	TRBV4-1	TRBJ1-6	.	16
TGTGCCAGCAGCCCCCTGTGGGGGGAATACGAGCAGTACTTC	CASSPLWGEYEQYF	.	TRBV3-1	TRBJ2-7	.	14
TGTGTCAGCAGCCTCAGCAGAGGGACGGGGTCCTACGAGCAGTACTTC	CVSSLSRGTGSYEQYF	.	TRBV7-9	TRBJ2-7	.	16
TGTGCCAGCACCGAAGGGATAGGGGTCATACCCTACGAGCAGTACTTC	CASTEGIGVIPYEQYF	.	TRBV6-1	TRBJ2-7	.	16
TGCAGTGCTAGTAAGTCGCTTGCAAACAATCAGCCCCAGCATTTT	CSASKSLANNQPQHF	.	TRBV20-1	TRBJ1-5	many	15
TGTGCCAGCAGTCGCAGTGGTTCCAAAAACATTCAGTACTTC	CASSRSGSKNIQYF	.	TRBV11-2	TRBJ2-4	few	14
TGTGCCAGCAGTTACGGGGGACAGGGTCACGAGCAGTACTTC	CASSYGGQGHEQYF	TRBD1	TRBV6-6	TRBJ2-7	many	14
TGTGCCAGCAGTTTAGGGGGCGCCGATCTTGCCTACGAGCAGTACTTC	CASSLGGADLAYEQYF	.	TRBV12-3/TRBV12-4	TRBJ2-7	.	16
TGTGCCAGCAGTTTGTGGGAAACCGGGGAGCTGTTTTTT	CASSLWETGELFF	.	TRBV28	TRBJ2-2	.	13
TGTGCCAGCTCACCAAGTGGAGTTCCTGGGGCCAACGTCCTGACTTTC	CASSPSGVPGANVLTF	.	TRBV18	TRBJ2-6	few	16
TGTGCCAGCAGCTTATTTGTGGGCGGGAGATCGAAAGAGACCCAGTACTTC	CASSLFVGGRSKETQYF	TRBD2	TRBV11-2	TRBJ2-5	.	17
TGTGCCAGCAGCCGGGACAGGGGGCCCTATGGCTACACCTTC	CASSRDRGPYGYTF	TRBD1	TRBV7-2	TRBJ1-2	many	14
TGCGCCGGCAGCCCTCACGAACAACTAAGCGGCTATGGCTACACCTTC	CAGSPHEQLSGYGYTF	.	TRBV4-1	TRBJ1-2	.	16
TGTGCCAGCAGTTTTACCCGACTAGCGCAACAAGAGACCCAGTACTTC	CASSFTRLAQQETQYF	TRBD2	TRBV28	TRBJ2-5	few	16
TGTGCCAGCAGCCATATGGGGGACAGTATAAACTATGGCTACACCTTC	CASSHMGDSINYGYTF	TRBD1	TRBV3-1	TRBJ1-2	.	16
TGTACCAGCAGCGTAGCGGGAGGGTGGTACGAGCAGTACTTC	CTSSVAGGWYEQYF	TRBD2	TRBV9	TRBJ2-7	.	14
TGCGCCAGCAGAGCCGGGACAGATTTTTACGAGCAGTACTTC	CASRAGTDFYEQYF	TRBD1	TRBV5-1	TRBJ2-7	.	14
TGTGCCAGCAGCTTAATTCTAGATACGCAGTATTTT	CASSLILDTQYF	.	TRBV7-9	TRBJ2-3	few	12